The 9 T cell receptor beta chains below come from one sample, sequenced in a study of cytomegalovirus exposure and HLA in healthy donors. PCR primers comprised 60 Vbeta and 13 Jbeta primers. Sequencing was performed with immunoSEQ multiplex PCR; in TCRdb, only in-frame clones are kept and a portion is missing. Of 150,000 to 200,000 clones in the sample, roughly four fifths are singletons; the top ten hold 6.5%. Material for sequencing was PBMCs. The source is a woman aged 50 to 60 in good health and CMV-seropositive.

The J gene is TRBJ1-6, the V gene TRBV6-5; TRBD1 is a possible D gene (5 bases). Trimming left V 7 bases short and J 3 bases short, with 13 bases between. Germline CDR1 MNHEY, CDR2 SVGAGI. There are 15 residues in the CDR3. DNA for the CDR3: TGTGCCAGCACCGGGACTTCAAGCTATAATTCACCCCTCCACTTT. Amino acid sequence: CASTGTSSYNSPLHF.

This chain uses TRBV2 with TRBJ2-1, with TRBD2 identical over 8 bases. V shed 7 bases, J shed 9 bases, and the junction held 8 bases outside the gene matches. Germline CDR1 is SNHLY and CDR2 is FYNNEI. The CDR3 consists of 13 residues. The CDR3 DNA follows: TGTGCCAGCACTTTAGCGGGAAAAGGTGAGCAGTTCTTC. Translation: CASTLAGKGEQFF. Variable domain in full (rest from reference TRBV2 and TRBJ2-1): EPEVTQTPSHQVTQMGQEVILRCVPISNHLYFYWYRQILGQKVEFLVSFYNNEISEKSEIFDDQFSVERPDGSNFTLKIRSTKLEDSAMYFCASTLAGKGEQFFGPGTRLTVL.

V gene TRBV27 combines with J gene TRBJ2-5; maybe TRBD2 (5 bases). The germline V gene encodes CDR1 MNHEY and CDR2 SMNVEV (reference sequence). V lost 6 bases and J 5 bases, leaving 10 bases between the germline ends. The CDR3 spans 12 residues. The DNA for the CDR3 is TGTGCCAGCAGCGGGGTTGGGGAGACCCAGTACTTC. Amino acids: CASSGVGETQYF.

The rearrangement uses TRBV18 and TRBJ2-3; 12 bases line up with TRBD2. Trimming took 4 bases from V and 5 from J; bases not matched to a gene: 7. This CDR3 is 16 amino acids long. From germline, CDR1 is KGHSH and CDR2 LQKENI. CDR3 DNA: TGTGCCAGCTCACTGCGTAGACTAGCGGGGGAAGATACGCAGTATTTT. Translation gives CASSLRRLAGEDTQYF.

The chain recombines TRBV7-8 with TRBJ2-7, with 7 bases identical to TRBD2. The CDR3 consists of 15 residues. Germline CDR1 SGHVS, CDR2 FQNEAQ. J gave up 2 bases and V 4 bases, and 8 bases lay outside the gene matches. CDR3 residues: CASSSNVGGPYEQYF. As DNA, the CDR3 is TGTGCCAGCAGCTCCAATGTGGGAGGGCCCTACGAGCAGTACTTC.

In DNA form, the CDR3 reads TGTGCCAGTAGAGAGGGGAACACTGAAGCTTTCTTT. Its protein is CASREGNTEAFF. The V and J genes are TRBV19 and TRBJ1-1, with D unresolved. Trimming cost V 6 bases and J 1 base, with 6 bases left between them. CDR3 size: 12 residues. Per the germline V gene, CDR1 is LNHDA and CDR2 is SQIVND (reference sequence).

The rearrangement uses TRBV5-4 and TRBJ2-5, with D maybe TRBD1 (6 bases). The ends were cut back, 0 bases at V and 3 bases at J, with 12 bases in the middle. Germline lookup yields CDR1 SGHNT and CDR2 YYREEE (reference sequence). The CDR3 covers 15 residues. The CDR3 DNA reads as TGTGCCAGCAGCTTGGAGACCAGGGGAGAAGAGACCCAGTACTTC. This codes for CASSLETRGEETQYF.

With respect to this clone: The junction departs from germline at one end; a sequencing error may be responsible. The chain is built from TRBV5-1 and TRBJ2-7, with TRBD1 matching 8 bases. CDR3 size: 14 residues. In germline, CDR1 is SGHRS, CDR2 YFSETQ. The CDR3 DNA is TGCGCCACCAGCCAACAGGGGGTAGGTTACGAGCAGTACTTC. Its translation is CATSQQGVGYEQYF.

The chain couples TRBV5-6 to TRBJ2-7; tentatively, D is TRBD1 (5 bases). Trimming took off 5 bases at V and 7 bases at J, with 16 bases between the two ends. From germline, CDR1 is SGHDT and CDR2 YYEEEE. The CDR3 sequence is 13 residues long. The CDR3 nucleotides are TGTGCCAGCAGACCCGGCAGGGTGCAGGAGCAGTACTTC. This codes for CASRPGRVQEQYF.